This T cell receptor (beta chain) was recovered during a study of blood T cell repertoires in COVID-19. Study-wide background: T cells, B-cell-depleted T cells, or PBMCs supplied cDNA or gDNA.

Participants reported their clinical history, and cohort assignment relied on those reports. Someone with COVID-19 had been met by exposed participants within 2 weeks before study entry. Trimming removed 5 bases from V and 5 bases from J, with 15 bases in between. Germline values: CDR1 MNHEY, CDR2 SVGAGI. The CDR3 length is 14 residues. As handled by the study authors: Reference gene primers were amplified, and this amplification served to estimate nucleated cell counts. Repertoires were generated with immunoSEQ multiplex PCR, while TCRdb's copy carries only in-frame clones and drops some. That table gives V, J and clone size, and the DNA gave D and trimming. The sample shows over 250,000 clones, roughly 85% of them seen only once.

The specimen sequenced was PBMCs or T cells enriched from blood (not recorded which). This rearrangement joins TRBV6-5 to TRBJ2-5, with a weak D call TRBD2 (5 bases). The sequence was obtained from a man aged 35 to 55 who had been exposed to COVID-19. The CDR3 DNA sequence: TGTGCCAGCAGTAAAAGCGGACCCCCGGAGACCCAGTACTTC. The encoded protein is CASSKSGPPETQYF.